The T cell receptor beta chain under discussion was sequenced for a study of blood T cell repertoires in COVID-19. Looking at the study overall: The study drew acute and convalescent COVID-19 samples from the United States, Italy and Spain. T cells, B-cell-depleted T cells, or PBMCs supplied cDNA or gDNA.

CDR3 length equals 12 residues. The germline V and J ends were trimmed by 6 bases and 5 bases, with 11 bases remaining between them. Germline CDR1 and CDR2: ENHRY and SYGVKD. The method was immunoSEQ multiplex PCR; TCRdb's version includes in-frame clones alone and lacks a portion of them. Among 150,000 or so clones, more than 80% were seen once, and the ten largest hold roughly 11%. This chain uses TRBV10-3 with TRBJ2-7; D gene unclear. The sequenced material came from peripheral blood. This TCR was sampled from a human donor in a cohort sampled during active COVID-19. CDR3 amino acids: CAISAMSDEQYF. CDR3 coding DNA: TGTGCCATCAGCGCCATGTCGGACGAGCAGTACTTC.